This TCR beta chain derives from a study of OX40 agonist ivuxolimab in advanced cancers. Some background on the complete study: Ivuxolimab was a fully human IgG2 agonistic monoclonal antibody targeting the costimulatory receptor OX40 (CD134). Intravenous ivuxolimab was administered to patients every 2 weeks at six dose levels: 0.01, 0.1, 0.3, 1.5, 3 and 10 mg/kg. Among the approximately 50 dose-escalation patients, around 19 had hepatocellular carcinoma, approximately 15 melanoma, 9 renal cell carcinoma and 9 head and neck cancer. In the dose-escalation cohort, approximately 82% of patients were male, and the mean age was approximately 60 years, with a range of about 23 to 85. Patients were allowed to have had prior anti-PD-1, anti-PD-L1 or anti-CTLA-4 therapy, and around 43% of the dose-escalation patients had been treated with checkpoint inhibitors. Partial responses occurred in three dose-escalation patients, of whom one had hepatocellular carcinoma and two had cutaneous melanoma. The point of sequencing TCRbeta in the periphery was to test whether ivuxolimab changed TCR sequence diversity and drove clonal T-cell expansion. The paper covers the monotherapy dose-escalation part of the phase I ivuxolimab trial, which included N of about 50 patients. Paper-wide results and their limitations: At doses of 0.1 to 3.0 mg/kg, clonal expansion of both CD4+ and CD8+ blood T cells was observed from baseline to week 6. In the 0.1-3.0 mg/kg groups, partial responders had among the lowest normalized peripheral clonal expansion, particularly in CD8+ T cells. The antigen specificity of the clonally expanded peripheral T cells was not determined. Low levels of normalized T-cell clonal expansion were also seen in some nonresponding patients. After ivuxolimab, more expanded clones were found on average in CD8+ T cells than in CD4+ T cells.

The CDR3, cysteine through phenylalanine, is 16 amino acids long. Only the CDR3 part of the read is kept: 48 bases, read in frame from the first base. CDR1 and CDR2 are read off the germline V gene as KGHSH and LQKENI. Ends trimmed: V by 0 bases, J by 1 base; bases unmatched to a gene: 4. To sequence the TCRbeta CDR3 region, genomic DNA was isolated from the sorted cells. The immunoSEQ Assay was used for sequencing of TCRbeta CDR3 regions. In its TCRdb copy, this immuneACCESS table keeps in-frame sequences only and misses some clones. Where compared with another copy, unresolved V genes explain less than half of these, and the others have no known cause. For this sample the table gives some 150,000 clones, of which over 75% were detected only once. Around 0.99% of the sample goes to the ten largest clones. On this clone: Its binding antigen is unknown. No base quality information exists; no much larger clone differs at one position.

The trial excluded patients who had a history of autoimmune disease or who were on systemic immunosuppression. Peripheral blood for TCR sequencing was collected from all dose cohorts at baseline, on cycle 4 day 1, and on cycle 7 day 1. The samples were taken from a phase I, first-in-human, multicenter, open-label dose-escalation trial of ivuxolimab. The trial enrolled adults with locally advanced or metastatic head and neck squamous cell, hepatocellular, melanoma or renal cell carcinoma. Before TCR sequencing, CD4+ T cells and CD8+ T cells from peripheral blood were sorted into separate populations.

The sequence was obtained from an adult with an advanced solid tumor such as melanoma, head and neck, liver or kidney cancer. The input for sequencing was CD4+ or CD8+ T cells sorted from blood, taken in a trial of the OX40 agonist ivuxolimab. The chain employs TRBV18 and TRBJ2-3, and 7 junction bases match TRBD1. The CDR3 amino acid sequence is: CASSPPVQGGTDTQYF. The nucleotide sequence reads as follows: TGTGCCAGCTCACCACCCGTCCAGGGGGGCACAGATACGCAGTATTTT.